The 28 T cell receptor beta chains presented below share a single source sample, sequenced in a study of CXCR3-negative and CXCR3-positive naive CD8 T cells. UMI labels and 5' RACE were used to prepare the TRB cDNA libraries. TCRdb reprocessed the 5' RACE reads, with one entry per CDR3 protein and no DNA. This sample carries tens of thousands of distinct CDR3 sequences, with 0.85% to 1.4% going to the ten biggest clones. Sequences were obtained from naive CXCR3- CD8+ T cells from blood. Subset of the sample: CD45RO-CCR7+CD27+CD95- naive CD8+ T cells lacking CXCR3 (TNR3-). The origin of the receptors is a human donor in good health. Some clones in this sample may be carry-over from other donors' samples.

The chain employs TRBV2 and TRBJ2-3; the TCRdb call, TRBD2, lacks DNA for checking. The CDR3 runs to 15 residues. CDR1 is SNHLY, CDR2 FYNNEI, per germline. CDR3 loop: CASSWTSGNTDTQYF.

J is TRBJ2-7 and V is TRBV12-5; checking the TCRdb D call of TRBD2 is not possible without DNA. CDR3 length equals 17 residues. The V gene's germline CDR1 is LGHNT and CDR2 FRNRAP. The CDR3 sequence: CASGSGLAGLSSYEQYF.

The rearrangement joins TRBV6-5 to TRBJ2-1; TCRdb calls TRBD1, which cannot be checked without DNA. The V gene's germline CDR1 is MNHEY and CDR2 SVGAGI. The CDR3 is 11 amino acids. CDR3 in amino acids: CASASGLEQFF.

The rearrangement links TRBV6-5 to TRBJ1-2; TCRdb's D gene call, TRBD1, goes unchecked for lack of DNA. Germline V gene data show CDR1 as MNHEY and CDR2 as SVGAGI. The CDR3 loop spans 13 amino acids. The CDR3 loop reads CASSYGGSDGYTF.

The V call is TRBV5-4, the J call TRBJ2-1. Germline lookup yields CDR1 SGHNT and CDR2 YYREEE (reference sequence). CDR3 length: 13 amino acids. CDR3 residues: CASSSEWDNEQFF.

This chain uses TRBV28 with TRBJ1-1. Germline-derived CDR1 and CDR2 are MDHEN and SYDVKM. The CDR3 consists of 13 residues. CDR3 sequence: CASSLRGVAEAFF.

V is TRBV27 and J is TRBJ2-6; TCRdb lists TRBD1, though no DNA is available to test this call. From germline, CDR1 is MNHEY and CDR2 SMNVEV (reference sequence). This CDR3 has 19 amino acids. The CDR3 sequence: CASSLVHSGRDSGANVLTF.

The gene calls are TRBV29-1 and TRBJ2-5. CDR3 size: 18 residues. Germline CDR1 is SQVTM and CDR2 is ANQGSEA. The CDR3 spells CSVEDPIRSAGLQETQYF.

The rearrangement uses TRBV29-1 and TRBJ2-1. This CDR3 comprises 13 residues. The germline gives CDR1 SQVTM, CDR2 ANQGSEA. CDR3 sequence reads: CSVEDSTSGEQFF.

The chain is built from TRBV20-1 and TRBJ1-2; TCRdb proposes TRBD1, but this gene call is untestable without DNA. This CDR3 has 16 amino acids. Looked up from germline, CDR1 is DFQATT and CDR2 is SNEGSKA (reference sequence). CDR3 sequence: CSARDLPQGIDYGYTF.

This chain links TRBV19 with TRBJ1-2; TCRdb indicates TRBD1, and absent DNA this call remains unverified. Germline V CDR1 and CDR2: LNHDA, SQIVND (reference sequence). This CDR3 is 15 amino acids long. The CDR3 reads CATSPGTGYIYGYTF.

The chain joins TRBV20-1 to TRBJ2-5; there is no DNA to check the TCRdb D call of TRBD2. Germline loops: CDR1 DFQATT, CDR2 SNEGSKA (reference sequence). The CDR3 extends over 20 amino acids. CDR3 protein: CSAWGTDALKGGRIEETQYF.

The CDR3 is CASRGGEETQYF. The rearrangement links TRBV7-2 to TRBJ2-5; absent DNA, TCRdb's TRBD1 call cannot be checked. Per the germline V gene, CDR1 is SGHTA and CDR2 is FQGNSA. This CDR3 has 12 amino acids.

The CDR3 spells CSARDTSGRDPNEQFF. V usage is TRBV20-1 and J usage is TRBJ2-1; TCRdb names TRBD2, which stays unverified in the absence of DNA. CDR3 length: 16 residues. The germline V gene has CDR1 DFQATT and CDR2 SNEGSKA (reference sequence).

The chain uses TRBV10-1 and TRBJ2-3; the D gene TCRdb calls, TRBD2, cannot be checked with no DNA. This CDR3 is 16 amino acids long. Per germline, CDR1 WNHNN and CDR2 SYGVQD (reference sequence). CDR3 residues: CASSEDASGITDTQYF.

The gene calls are TRBV7-9 and TRBJ2-7; TCRdb names TRBD2, which stays unverified in the absence of DNA. CDR3 length: 13 amino acids. The germline CDR1 and CDR2 sequences are SEHNR and FQNEAQ (reference sequence). CDR3 region: CASSGPEDYEQYF.

The gene calls are TRBV6-6 and TRBJ2-7. The CDR3 has 13 residues. The germline V gene has CDR1 MNHNY and CDR2 SVGAGI (reference sequence). This chain's CDR3 is CASSYSLMGEQYF.

V gene TRBV5-6 combines with J gene TRBJ2-1; checking the TCRdb D call of TRBD2 is not possible without DNA. The CDR3 is 18 amino acids. CDR1 and CDR2 (germline): SGHDT, YYEEEE. The CDR3 reads CASSPRRAGGPFHDEQFF.

The CDR3 loop is CASSPRDDYNEQFF. The V gene is TRBV9, the J gene TRBJ2-1; with no DNA, the TCRdb D assignment of TRBD1 cannot be verified. CDR1 is SGDLS, CDR2 YYNGEE, per germline. This CDR3 contains 14 residues.

The rearrangement links TRBV6-6 to TRBJ2-1; the TRBD1 assignment by TCRdb is unverifiable without DNA. This CDR3 is built from 15 residues. In germline, CDR1 is MNHNY, CDR2 SVGAGI (reference sequence). CDR3 sequence reads: CASSSPGTAYNEQFF.

The CDR3 reads CASSYSTERDPYEQYF. The gene calls are TRBV6-2 or TRBV6-3 and TRBJ2-7; there is no DNA to check the TCRdb D call of TRBD1. The CDR3 contains 16 residues. CDR1 MNHEY and CDR2 SVGEGT come from the germline V gene.

The V gene is TRBV7-9, the J gene TRBJ2-7; TCRdb returns TRBD2, unconfirmable since there is no DNA. This CDR3 region has 16 residues. Germline CDR1 is SEHNR and CDR2 is FQNEAQ (reference sequence). CDR3 loop: CASSPPEAGVSYEQYF.

The genes are TRBV9 and TRBJ2-7. In germline, CDR1 is SGDLS, CDR2 YYNGEE. The CDR3 totals 14 residues. The CDR3 here is CASSVTGSSYEQYF. The entire variable domain, with the rest obtained from reference TRBV9 and TRBJ2-7, is as follows: DSGVTQTPKHLITATGQRVTLRCSPRSGDLSVYWYQQSLDQGLQFLIQYYNGEERAKGNILERFSAQQFPDLHSELNLSSLELGDSALYFCASSVTGSSYEQYFGPGTRLTVT.

The chain joins TRBV7-9 to TRBJ2-7; the TCRdb D gene call, TRBD1, has no DNA to confirm it. The CDR3 is 16 amino acids. In germline, CDR1 is SEHNR, CDR2 FQNEAQ (reference sequence). The CDR3 sequence is CASSLVGTGGIYEQYF.

The chain recombines TRBV7-9 with TRBJ1-3. The CDR3 consists of 14 residues. Germline CDR1 and CDR2: SEHNR and FQNEAQ (reference sequence). The CDR3 loop reads CASSGVLSGNTIYF.

V is TRBV9 and J is TRBJ2-7; TCRdb picks TRBD1, but there is no DNA to check that call. The germline gives CDR1 SGDLS, CDR2 YYNGEE. This CDR3 is 14 amino acids long. The CDR3 sequence: CASSAGQGAYELYF.

CDR3 sequence: CASSDPTGVGTEAFF. The chain combines TRBV25-1 with TRBJ1-1; TCRdb lists TRBD1, though no DNA is available to test this call. The CDR3 extends over 15 amino acids. Germline V gene lookup returns CDR1 MGHDK and CDR2 SYGVNS. Combining the CDR3 with reference TRBV25-1 and TRBJ1-1 gives the whole variable domain EADIYQTPRYLVIGTGKKITLECSQTMGHDKMYWYQQDPGMELHLIHYSYGVNSTEKGDLSSESTVSRIRTEHFPLTLESARPSHTSQYLCASSDPTGVGTEAFFGQGTRLTVV.

This sequence joins TRBV14 and TRBJ1-5. Per germline, CDR1 SGHDN and CDR2 FVKESK. The length of the CDR3 is 15 residues. The CDR3: CASSQVEGNNQPQHF.